These T cell receptor beta chains were read from a single sample in a study of blood T cell repertoires in COVID-19. The method was immunoSEQ multiplex PCR; TCRdb's version includes in-frame clones alone and lacks a portion of them. The data hold fewer than 200,000 clones, with around 87% observed a single time. Sequencing was carried out using peripheral blood. These receptors all come from a middle-aged man with active or convalescent COVID-19. Both conserved end residues are part of each CDR3. The D gene is left open where the match is weak. Where a row states a size, it is once, few, many or the class of an expanded clone; other rows omit it.

size | J | V | D | DNA | CDR3
once | TRBJ1-4 | TRBV3-1/TRBV3-2 | - | TGTGCCAGCAGCCAAGCCGTCAGGGGCGATGAAAAACTGTTTTTT | CASSQAVRGDEKLFF
- | TRBJ2-2 | TRBV15 | - | TGTGCCACCAGCAAGCTAGCACAGAACACCGGGGAGCTGTTTTTT | CATSKLAQNTGELFF
- | TRBJ1-5 | TRBV6-1 | - | TGTGCCAGCAGTGAAGCGGGGGGGCTGGCTCAGCCCCAGCATTTT | CASSEAGGLAQPQHF
once | TRBJ1-2 | TRBV7-9 | - | TGTGCCAGCAGCTTAATGGGGGCGGGAGGTGGCTACACCTTC | CASSLMGAGGGYTF
- | TRBJ1-2 | TRBV6-2/TRBV6-3 | - | TGTGCCAGCAGCACGTCGGGACTCGTCTATGGCTACACCTTC | CASSTSGLVYGYTF
once | TRBJ2-6 | TRBV6-5 | - | TGTGCCAGCAGTTACTCAGGGGTCTCTGGGGCCAACGTCCTGACTTTC | CASSYSGVSGANVLTF
- | TRBJ1-1 | TRBV2 | - | TGTGCCAGCAGTGGAGGGGAAGCTTTCTTT | CASSGGEAFF
- | TRBJ2-3 | TRBV7-9 | TRBD2 | TGTGCCAGCAGCTATAGCGGGGGGGCCGGCGCAGATACGCAGTATTTT | CASSYSGGAGADTQYF
- | TRBJ1-1 | TRBV2 | - | TGTGCCAGCAGTGCGGCCAGGGTGAACACTGAAGCTTTCTTT | CASSAARVNTEAFF
- | TRBJ2-7 | TRBV4-2 | TRBD2 | TGTGCCAGCAGCCAGGGGACTAGCGGAATTACCTACGAGCAGTACTTC | CASSQGTSGITYEQYF
- | TRBJ2-7 | TRBV5-6 | - | TGTGCCAGCAGCATACAGGGAACCGAGCAGTACTTC | CASSIQGTEQYF
- | TRBJ1-6 | TRBV19 | TRBD1 | TGTGCCAGTAGTTCCCGGGACAGGGGTTCACCCCTCCACTTT | CASSSRDRGSPLHF
once | TRBJ2-2 | TRBV2 | TRBD1 | TGTGCCAGCATAAGACAGGGACCCACCGGGGAGCTGTTTTTT | CASIRQGPTGELFF
- | TRBJ1-5 | TRBV3-1/TRBV3-2 | - | TGTGCCAGCAGCCGGGCGGGCCTGGGACAGCCCCAGCATTTT | CASSRAGLGQPQHF
- | TRBJ1-4 | TRBV11-2 | - | TGTGCCAGCAGCCCAATAGGGATAGGGGCTAATGAAAAACTGTTTTTT | CASSPIGIGANEKLFF